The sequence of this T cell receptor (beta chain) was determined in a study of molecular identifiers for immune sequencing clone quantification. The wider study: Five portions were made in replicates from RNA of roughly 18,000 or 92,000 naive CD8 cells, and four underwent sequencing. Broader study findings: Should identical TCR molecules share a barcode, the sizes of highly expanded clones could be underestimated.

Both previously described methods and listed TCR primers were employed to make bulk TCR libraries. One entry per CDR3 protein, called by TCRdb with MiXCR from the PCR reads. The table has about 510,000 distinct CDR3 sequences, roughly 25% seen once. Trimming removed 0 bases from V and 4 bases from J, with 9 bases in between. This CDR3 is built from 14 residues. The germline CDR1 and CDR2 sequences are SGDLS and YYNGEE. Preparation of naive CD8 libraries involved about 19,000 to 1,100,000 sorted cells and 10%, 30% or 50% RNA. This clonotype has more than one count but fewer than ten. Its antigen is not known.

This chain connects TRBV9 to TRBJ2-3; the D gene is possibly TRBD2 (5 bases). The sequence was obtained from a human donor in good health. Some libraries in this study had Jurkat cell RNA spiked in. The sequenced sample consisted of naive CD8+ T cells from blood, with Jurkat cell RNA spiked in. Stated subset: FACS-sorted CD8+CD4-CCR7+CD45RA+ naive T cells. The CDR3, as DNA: TGTGCCAGCAGCGTAGAGGTCGGGGCAGATACGCAGTATTTT. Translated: CASSVEVGADTQYF.